Below, 6 T cell receptor beta chains from the same sample are listed, as sequenced in a study of cytomegalovirus exposure and HLA in healthy donors. Using immunoSEQ multiplex PCR, the repertoire was profiled, and TCRdb retains in-frame clones only, with some absent. Among roughly 330,000 clones, roughly 90% were seen once, and the ten largest hold about 1.2%. The sample consisted of PBMCs. These receptors originate from a woman aged 25 to 39 in good health and CMV-seropositive.

The chain combines TRBV30 with TRBJ2-3; D ambiguous. The CDR3 has 15 amino acids. Germline V gives CDR1 GTSNPN, CDR2 SVGIG (reference sequence). With 3 bases removed from V and 0 bases from J, the gap between germline ends came to 13 bases. CDR3 amino acids: CAWRARYQSTDTQYF. The CDR3 DNA follows: TGTGCCTGGAGGGCCCGGTACCAGAGCACAGATACGCAGTATTTT.

The V call is TRBV5-1, the J call TRBJ1-2; no definite D call. The V gene's germline CDR1 is SGHRS and CDR2 YFSETQ. The CDR3 spans 12 residues. V lost 4 bases and J 0 bases, leaving 4 bases between the germline ends. CDR3 residues: CASSPTNYGYTF. DNA of the CDR3: TGCGCCAGCAGCCCGACTAACTATGGCTACACCTTC.

The chain combines TRBV9 with TRBJ2-1; D might be TRBD2 (6 bases). The germline V and J ends were trimmed by 0 bases and 6 bases, with 13 bases remaining between them. Germline V CDR1 and CDR2: SGDLS, YYNGEE. This CDR3 spans 15 amino acids. CDR3 region: CASSVAWVAVNEQFF. CDR3 sequence (DNA): TGTGCCAGCAGCGTAGCTTGGGTAGCGGTCAATGAGCAGTTCTTC.

This clone occurred once. The chain is built from TRBV7-3 and TRBJ2-1; D is possibly TRBD1 (6 bases). The CDR3 covers 17 residues. V was shortened by 5 bases and J by 3 bases, with 20 bases between the two germline ends. Germline values: CDR1 SGHTA, CDR2 FQGTGA. The CDR3 DNA reads as TGTGCCAGCAGCGGAGTTCAGGGGAGTAAACACTACAATGAGCAGTTCTTC. Protein product: CASSGVQGSKHYNEQFF.

The chain combines TRBV11-3 with TRBJ2-7; unclear D gene. The CDR3 has 14 amino acids. V gave up 4 bases and J gave up 2 bases, with 12 bases separating them. CDR1 is SGHNT and CDR2 is YENEEA in the germline V gene. The CDR3 spells CASSSFDVPYEQYF. DNA of the CDR3: TGTGCCAGCAGCTCGTTTGACGTGCCCTACGAGCAGTACTTC.

The chain joins TRBV14 to TRBJ1-1, with D unclear. The CDR3 runs 13 residues. Per the germline V gene, CDR1 is SGHDN and CDR2 is FVKESK. The V and J ends lost 0 bases and 2 bases respectively, with 4 bases between them. CDR3 nucleotides: TGTGCCAGCAGCCAAGAGCTTAACACTGAAGCTTTCTTT. Translation: CASSQELNTEAFF. Supplemented by reference TRBV14 and TRBJ1-1, the full variable domain reads EAGVTQFPSHSVIEKGQTVTLRCDPISGHDNLYWYRRVMGKEIKFLLHFVKESKQDESGMPNNRFLAERTGGTYSTLKVQPAELEDSGVYFCASSQELNTEAFFGQGTRLTVV.